The 19 T cell receptor beta chains presented below share a single source sample, sequenced in a study of CD8+CD57+ T cells in acquired aplastic anemia. Using genomic DNA as the template, TCR beta VDJ and CDR3 profiling was carried out. TCRdb redid the calling of the reads with MiXCR, one entry per CDR3 protein. Of about 220,000 distinct CDR3 sequences listed, roughly 35% were seen once; the top ten hold around 1.1%. The sequencing sample was made of sorted CD4+, CD8+, or CD8+CD57+ T cells (not recorded which) from PBMCs. The receptors shown here come from a human donor in good health, serving as a control.

This clonotype was observed many times. The gene calls are TRBV7-9 and TRBJ1-3; 9 bases map to TRBD1. J lost 3 bases, V lost 5 bases, and 8 bases had no gene match. CDR1 SEHNR and CDR2 FQNEAQ come from the germline V gene (reference sequence). The CDR3 sequence is 16 residues long. The CDR3 loop is CASSAFGTGYGNTIYF. In nucleotides, the CDR3 is TGTGCCAGCAGCGCATTCGGGACAGGGTATGGAAACACCATATATTTT.

This clonotype was detected ten times or more. The chain couples TRBV2 to TRBJ1-6; D perhaps matches TRBD1 (5 bases). The CDR3 is made up of 14 amino acids. Germline V lookup: CDR1 SNHLY, CDR2 FYNNEI. The V and J ends lost 6 bases and 10 bases respectively, with 16 bases between them. The chain's CDR3 is CASRPQAGRSPLHF. Written as DNA, the CDR3 is TGTGCCAGCAGACCGCAGGCAGGGCGATCACCCCTCCACTTT.

V is TRBV15 and J is TRBJ2-3; perhaps TRBD1 as D (6 bases). Per the germline V gene, CDR1 is LNHNV and CDR2 is YYDKDF (reference sequence). CDR3 size: 19 residues. V was clipped by 0 bases and J by 0 bases, with 19 bases between them. The CDR3 nucleotides are TGTGCCACCAGCAGAGATCGAGGGATACAGGGCGGGAGCACAGATACGCAGTATTTT. Translated: CATSRDRGIQGGSTDTQYF.

This clonotype was recorded at least ten times. V is TRBV14 and J is TRBJ2-2; D gene unclear. Germline V gene lookup returns CDR1 SGHDN and CDR2 FVKESK. Trimming took 2 bases from V and 2 from J, leaving 3 bases between them. The CDR3 is 13 amino acids. The CDR3 nucleotides are TGTGCCAGCAGCCAATATAACACCGGGGAGCTGTTTTTT. Amino acid sequence: CASSQYNTGELFF.

The sample holds many counts of this clonotype. This chain connects TRBV7-3 to TRBJ2-3; D ambiguous. The CDR3 sequence is 13 residues long. Per germline, CDR1 SGHTA and CDR2 FQGTGA. V was pared by 1 base and J by 4 bases, with 6 bases between. The chain's CDR3 is CASSLMLSDTQYF. The CDR3 DNA reads as TGTGCCAGCAGCTTAATGTTGTCAGATACGCAGTATTTT.

This clonotype was picked up many times. The J gene is TRBJ2-1, the V gene TRBV30, with 8 positions matching TRBD2. In germline, CDR1 is GTSNPN, CDR2 SVGIG (reference sequence). Germline trimming cut 1 base from V and 6 bases from J; bases unmatched to any gene: 2. The CDR3 has 13 amino acids. CDR3 amino acids: CAWSAGRANEQFF. The CDR3 DNA is TGTGCCTGGAGTGCCGGGAGGGCCAATGAGCAGTTCTTC.

This clonotype was counted only a few times. The chain couples TRBV27 to TRBJ2-3; D is possibly TRBD1 (5 bases). Germline lookup yields CDR1 MNHEY and CDR2 SMNVEV (reference sequence). The CDR3 length is 12 residues. V lost 5 bases and J lost 6, with 9 bases in between. CDR3 sequence reads: CASSVPGDTQYF. CDR3 bases: TGTGCCAGCAGTGTCCCAGGGGATACGCAGTATTTT.

Details on this clonotype: This sequence may be a read error, since a much larger clone differs from it by one base. The V call is TRBV6-1, the J call TRBJ2-7, with D perhaps TRBD1 (6 bases). The germline V gene encodes CDR1 MNHNS and CDR2 SASEGT. The CDR3 runs 13 residues. CDR3 loop: CASLLTWGHEQCF. The CDR3 bases are TGTGCCAGCCTCTTAACTTGGGGACACGAGCAGTGCTTC.

The rearrangement links TRBV24-1 to TRBJ2-7, with TRBD1 matching over 11 bases. V was clipped by 4 bases and J by 5 bases; unmatched bases: 3. The CDR3 is 14 residues long. Germline V gene lookup returns CDR1 KGHDR and CDR2 SFDVKD. In nucleotides, the CDR3 is TGTGCCACCAGTGACCGGACAGGGGGCGACGAGCAGTACTTC. This gives the protein CATSDRTGGDEQYF.

With respect to this clonotype: A much larger clone differs by one base, so this may be a read error. The rearrangement uses TRBV5-6 and TRBJ2-7, with TRBD1 matching 11 bases. J gave up 4 bases and V 1 base, and 4 bases lay outside the gene matches. The germline CDR1 and CDR2 sequences are SGHDT and YYEEEE. The CDR3 runs to 15 residues. Written as DNA, the CDR3 is TGTGCCAGCAGCTTGTGGGACAGGGGGTTGTACGAGCAGTACTTC. This encodes CASSLWDRGLYEQYF.

This clonotype was seen many times. This sequence joins TRBV5-1 and TRBJ2-5; D possibly corresponds to TRBD2 (6 bases). Trimming stripped 5 bases from V and 2 bases from J, with 13 bases between. The germline gives CDR1 SGHRS, CDR2 YFSETQ. The CDR3 loop spans 14 amino acids. The CDR3 sequence: CASRVAEGQETQYF. CDR3 bases: TGCGCCAGCAGGGTAGCGGAGGGACAAGAGACCCAGTACTTC.

This sequence joins TRBV7-9 and TRBJ1-3, with unresolved D. Germline V gives CDR1 SEHNR, CDR2 FQNEAQ (reference sequence). V lost 5 bases and J 0 bases, leaving 11 bases between the germline ends. The CDR3 is 15 amino acids. CDR3 coding DNA: TGTGCCAGCAGCCCTAATTCAGACTCTGGAAACACCATATATTTT. Translation: CASSPNSDSGNTIYF.

The gene calls are TRBV7-3 and TRBJ2-2; TRBD2 matches 10 bases. With 4 bases clipped from V and 0 bases from J, the junction kept 5 bases outside the gene matches. This CDR3 spans 17 amino acids. Germline V CDR1 and CDR2: SGHTA, FQGTGA. Here the CDR3 DNA reads TGTGCCAGCAGCTCTCCCGGACTAGCGGCGAACACCGGGGAGCTGTTTTTT. It specifies CASSSPGLAANTGELFF.

The chain carries TRBV11-2 and TRBJ1-6, with a weak D call TRBD1 (5 bases). V dropped 4 bases and J dropped 5 bases, with 24 bases sitting between them. The germline CDR1 and CDR2 sequences are SGHAT and FQNNGV. This CDR3 has 19 amino acids. The chain's CDR3 is CASSSHDRQGEVDNSPLHF. In DNA form, the CDR3 reads TGTGCCAGCAGCTCGCATGACCGCCAGGGTGAGGTGGATAATTCACCCCTCCACTTT.

The V and J genes are TRBV11-1 and TRBJ2-1, with TRBD2 identical over 13 bases. V shed 5 bases and J 4 bases; nucleotides not matched to a gene: 14. The CDR3 is 19 residues long. Per the germline V gene, CDR1 is SGHAT and CDR2 is FQDESV (reference sequence). The CDR3, as DNA: TGTGCCAGCAGCGGACCGGGACTAGCGGGACTAAGGGAATACAATGAGCAGTTCTTC. As protein: CASSGPGLAGLREYNEQFF.

J is TRBJ1-1 and V is TRBV6-1, with TRBD1 matching 7 bases. V lost 6 bases and J lost 1; bases outside the gene matches: 8. Germline V lookup: CDR1 MNHNS, CDR2 SASEGT. The CDR3 runs to 15 residues. Here the CDR3 reads CASSRFTGANTEAFF. The CDR3 coding sequence is TGTGCCAGCAGCAGATTCACAGGGGCGAACACTGAAGCTTTCTTT.

This clonotype came up many times. The chain employs TRBV7-9 and TRBJ2-7, with TRBD1 matching over 8 bases. Germline assignment: CDR1 SEHNR and CDR2 FQNEAQ (reference sequence). V gave up 4 bases and J gave up 2 bases; unmatched junction bases: 7. The CDR3 extends over 15 amino acids. The CDR3 reads CASSSPDRDTYEQYF. In nucleotides, the CDR3 is TGTGCCAGCAGCTCTCCGGACAGGGATACCTACGAGCAGTACTTC.

This clonotype was counted ten times or more. The rearrangement uses TRBV5-1 and TRBJ1-6, with D unresolved. Germline CDR1 SGHRS, CDR2 YFSETQ. The CDR3 is 13 amino acids. Trimming cost V 0 bases and J 8 bases, with 6 bases left between them. CDR3 sequence: CASSLGADSPLHF. The CDR3 nucleotides are TGCGCCAGCAGCTTGGGAGCGGATTCACCCCTCCACTTT.

The V and J genes are TRBV19 and TRBJ2-1; 11 nucleotides line up with TRBD2. After removal of 6 bases from V and 5 bases from J, the junction contained 18 bases not matched to a gene. The CDR3 is made up of 19 amino acids. The germline V gene encodes CDR1 LNHDA and CDR2 SQIVND (reference sequence). The CDR3 DNA reads as TGTGCCAGTAGACTATCCGGACAGTCACTAGCGGGAGTGAACAATGAGCAGTTCTTC. Its translation is CASRLSGQSLAGVNNEQFF.